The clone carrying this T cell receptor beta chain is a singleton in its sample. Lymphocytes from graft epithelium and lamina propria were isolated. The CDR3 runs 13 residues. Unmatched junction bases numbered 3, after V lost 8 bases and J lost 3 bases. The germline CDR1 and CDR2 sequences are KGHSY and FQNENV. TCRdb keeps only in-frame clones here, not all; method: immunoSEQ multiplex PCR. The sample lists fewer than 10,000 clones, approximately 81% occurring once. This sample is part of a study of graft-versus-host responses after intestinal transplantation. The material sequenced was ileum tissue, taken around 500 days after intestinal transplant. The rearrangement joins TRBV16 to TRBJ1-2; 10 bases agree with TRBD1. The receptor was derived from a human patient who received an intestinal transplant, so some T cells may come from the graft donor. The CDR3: CASRTGGYYGYTF. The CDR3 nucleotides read TGTGCCAGCCGGACAGGGGGGTACTATGGCTACACCTTC.